This TCR beta chain was sequenced for a study of Graves' ophthalmopathy and Graves' hyperthyroidism. Researchers took RNA transcripts and amplified TCR beta CDR3 regions from them. RT-PCR in the first round used HTBI primers; a second-round multiplex PCR followed. Each CDR3 protein is one row after TCRdb ran MiXCR on the multiplex PCR reads. Of 200,000 to 250,000 distinct CDR3 sequences in the sample, 40% to 50% were seen once. The CDR3 is 16 amino acids. Trimming removed 4 bases from V and 7 bases from J; junction bases left unmatched: 10. The chain combines TRBV12-3 or TRBV12-4 with TRBJ1-6; 7 bases line up with TRBD1. The sequence was collected from an adult man with Graves' ophthalmopathy. Sequencing was done on a sample of peripheral blood. CDR3 in amino acids: CASSSPKTGRNSPLHF. The CDR3 nucleotides are TGTGCCAGCAGTTCCCCCAAGACAGGGAGGAATTCACCCCTCCACTTT.